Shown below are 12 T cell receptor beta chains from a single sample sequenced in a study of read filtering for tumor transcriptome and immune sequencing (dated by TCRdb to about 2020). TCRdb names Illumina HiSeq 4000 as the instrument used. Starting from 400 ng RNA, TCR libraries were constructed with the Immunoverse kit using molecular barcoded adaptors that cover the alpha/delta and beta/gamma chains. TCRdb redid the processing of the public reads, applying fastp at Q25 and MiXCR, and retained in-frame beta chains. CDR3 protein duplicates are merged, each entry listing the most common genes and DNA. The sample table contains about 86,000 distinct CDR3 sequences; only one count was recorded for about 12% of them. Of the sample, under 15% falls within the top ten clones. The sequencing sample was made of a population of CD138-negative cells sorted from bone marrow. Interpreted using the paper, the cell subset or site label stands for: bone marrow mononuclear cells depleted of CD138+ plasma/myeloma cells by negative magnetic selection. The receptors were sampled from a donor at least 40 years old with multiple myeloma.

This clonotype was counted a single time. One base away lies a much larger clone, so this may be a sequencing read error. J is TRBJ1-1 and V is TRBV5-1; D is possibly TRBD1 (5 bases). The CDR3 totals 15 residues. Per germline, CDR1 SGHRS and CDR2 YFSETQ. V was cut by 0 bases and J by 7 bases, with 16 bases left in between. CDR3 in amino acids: CASSLGHVRGDEAFF. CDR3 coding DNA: TGCGCCAGCAGCTTGGGCCACGTAAGGGGAGATGAAGCTTTCTTT.

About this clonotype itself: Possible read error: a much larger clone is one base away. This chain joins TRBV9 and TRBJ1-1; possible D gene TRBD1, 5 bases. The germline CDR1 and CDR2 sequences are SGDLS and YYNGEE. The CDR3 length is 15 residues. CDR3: CASSPTTVMNTEACF. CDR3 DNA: TGTGCCAGCAGCCCTACGACAGTAATGAACACTGAAGCTTGCTTT. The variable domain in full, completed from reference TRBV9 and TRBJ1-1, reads DSGVTQTPKHLITATGQRVTLRCSPRSGDLSVYWYQQSLDQGLQFLIQYYNGEERAKGNILERFSAQQFPDLHSELNLSSLELGDSALYFCASSPTTVMNTEACFGQGTRLTVV.

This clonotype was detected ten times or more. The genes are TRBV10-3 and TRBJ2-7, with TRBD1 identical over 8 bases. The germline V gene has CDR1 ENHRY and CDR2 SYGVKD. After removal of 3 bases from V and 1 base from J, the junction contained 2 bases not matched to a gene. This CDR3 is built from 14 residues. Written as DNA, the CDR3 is TGTGCCATCAGTGAAAGGGACAGGTCCTACGAGCAGTACTTC. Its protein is CAISERDRSYEQYF.

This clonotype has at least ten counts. Here the CDR3 reads CASSPWGALGETQYF. The CDR3, as DNA: TGCGCCAGCAGCCCCTGGGGGGCCCTAGGAGAGACCCAGTACTTC. The chain uses TRBV4-1 and TRBJ2-5; D tentatively fits TRBD1 or TRBD2 (6 bases each). The CDR3 is 15 amino acids. Germline assignment: CDR1 MGHRA and CDR2 YSYEKL. Trimming left V 4 bases short and J 4 bases short, with 16 bases between.

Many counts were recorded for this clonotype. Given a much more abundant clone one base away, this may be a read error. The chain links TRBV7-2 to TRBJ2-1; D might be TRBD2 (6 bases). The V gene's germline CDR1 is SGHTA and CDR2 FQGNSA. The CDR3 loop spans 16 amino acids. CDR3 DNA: TGTGCCAGCACAGTACCCACCGGAGGGGCCTACAATGGGCAGTTCTTC. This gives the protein CASTVPTGGAYNGQFF.

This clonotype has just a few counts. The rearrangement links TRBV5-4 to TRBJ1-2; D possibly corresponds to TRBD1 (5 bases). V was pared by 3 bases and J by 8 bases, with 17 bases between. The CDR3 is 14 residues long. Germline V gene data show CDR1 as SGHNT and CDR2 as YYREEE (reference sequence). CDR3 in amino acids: CASSSGISTYGYTF. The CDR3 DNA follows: TGTGCCAGCAGCTCAGGGATTTCTACCTACGGCTACACCTTC.

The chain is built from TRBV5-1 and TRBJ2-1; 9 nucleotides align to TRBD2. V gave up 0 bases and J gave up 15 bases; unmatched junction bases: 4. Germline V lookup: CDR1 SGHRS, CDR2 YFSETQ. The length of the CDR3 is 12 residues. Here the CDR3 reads CASSLGAGGPFF. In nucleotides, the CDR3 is TGCGCCAGCAGCTTGGGGGCGGGAGGGCCGTTCTTC.

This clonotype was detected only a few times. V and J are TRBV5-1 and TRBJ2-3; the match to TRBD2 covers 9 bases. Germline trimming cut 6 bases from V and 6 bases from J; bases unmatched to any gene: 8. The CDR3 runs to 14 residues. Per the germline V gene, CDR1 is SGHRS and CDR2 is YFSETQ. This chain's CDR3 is CASNLAGTGDTQYF. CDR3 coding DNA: TGCGCCAGCAACCTAGCGGGAACGGGGGATACGCAGTATTTT.

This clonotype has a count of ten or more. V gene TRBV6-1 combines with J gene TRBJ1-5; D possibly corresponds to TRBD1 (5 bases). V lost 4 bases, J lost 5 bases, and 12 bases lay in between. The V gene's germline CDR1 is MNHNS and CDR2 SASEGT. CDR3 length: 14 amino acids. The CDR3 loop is CASSGVTGDQPQHF. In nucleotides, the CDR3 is TGTGCCAGCAGTGGAGTTACAGGCGATCAGCCCCAGCATTTT.

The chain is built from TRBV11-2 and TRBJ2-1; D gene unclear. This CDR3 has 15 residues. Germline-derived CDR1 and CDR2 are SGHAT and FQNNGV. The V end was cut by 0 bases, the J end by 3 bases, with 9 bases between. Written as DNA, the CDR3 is TGTGCCAGCAGCTTAGATGGTGCCAGCTACAATGAGCAGTTCTTC. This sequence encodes CASSLDGASYNEQFF.

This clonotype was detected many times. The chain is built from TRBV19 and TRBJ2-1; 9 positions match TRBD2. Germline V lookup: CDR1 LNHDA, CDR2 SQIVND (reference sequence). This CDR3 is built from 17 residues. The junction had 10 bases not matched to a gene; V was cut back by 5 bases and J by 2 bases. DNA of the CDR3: TGTGCCAGTAGTCCCCGGGCTGGACTAGCGCCCTACAATGAGCAGTTCTTC. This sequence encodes CASSPRAGLAPYNEQFF.

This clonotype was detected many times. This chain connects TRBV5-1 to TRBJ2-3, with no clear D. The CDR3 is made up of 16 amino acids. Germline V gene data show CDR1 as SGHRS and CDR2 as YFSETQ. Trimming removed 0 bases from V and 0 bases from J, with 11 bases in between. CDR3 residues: CASSLGLVASTDTQYF. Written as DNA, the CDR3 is TGCGCCAGCAGCTTGGGGCTAGTCGCTAGCACAGATACGCAGTATTTT.